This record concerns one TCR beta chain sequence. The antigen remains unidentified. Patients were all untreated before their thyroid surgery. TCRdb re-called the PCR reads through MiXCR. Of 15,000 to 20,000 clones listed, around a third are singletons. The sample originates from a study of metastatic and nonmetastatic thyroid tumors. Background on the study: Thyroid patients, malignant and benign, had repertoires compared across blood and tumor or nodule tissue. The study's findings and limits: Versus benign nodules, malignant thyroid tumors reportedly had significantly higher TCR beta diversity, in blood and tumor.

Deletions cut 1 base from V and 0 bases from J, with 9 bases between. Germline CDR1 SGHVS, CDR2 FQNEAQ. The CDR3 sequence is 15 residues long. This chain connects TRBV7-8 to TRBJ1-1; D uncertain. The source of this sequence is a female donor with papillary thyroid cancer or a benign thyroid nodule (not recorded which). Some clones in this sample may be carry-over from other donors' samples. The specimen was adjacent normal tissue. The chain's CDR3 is CASSLEVIMNTEAFF. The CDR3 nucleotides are TGTGCCAGCAGCTTAGAGGTCATAATGAACACTGAAGCTTTCTTT.